This T cell receptor (beta chain) is drawn from a study of T cell repertoires in cytomegalovirus infection. Study details: An indication of both CMV infection and matching HLA type came from public TCR beta signatures.

V dropped 1 base and J dropped 0 bases, with 6 bases sitting between them. Germline loops: CDR1 SGHTA, CDR2 FQGNSA. CDR3 size: 14 residues. Overall study findings and caveats: Of the TCR beta families, the public ones yielded a cumulative frequency that identified carriers of CMV plus the relevant HLA. What dominated the ex vivo response were HLA-C-restricted CMV-specific TCR beta clonotypes.

This clonotype was observed at least ten times. Its specificity is unknown. TCRdb reanalysed the reads using MiXCR and keeps one entry per CDR3 protein. The repertoire has under 200,000 distinct CDR3 sequences, roughly 9% of them found once; the top ten carry about 5%. Sequences were obtained from PBMCs. The clonotype comes from a human donor in good health (CMV status not recorded). Some clones in this sample may be carry-over from other donors' samples. The chain carries TRBV7-2 and TRBJ1-1; D remains ambiguous. CDR3 sequence (DNA): TGTGCCAGCAGCTTAGAGGGCATGAACACTGAAGCTTTCTTT. As protein: CASSLEGMNTEAFF.